This record concerns one T cell receptor (beta chain) sequence. This clonotype has only a few counts. Its antigen remains undetermined. No quality values exist for individual bases; no much larger clone is one base distant. Per the publication, the treatment or condition label means: live attenuated yellow fever vaccine strain. At every blood-draw timepoint, two biological replicates of bulk PBMCs were collected. A standard Ficoll-Paque protocol was used to isolate PBMCs from peripheral blood. TriZol was used to extract RNA from bulk PBMCs, CD4 and CD8 fractions, and dextramer-positive and dextramer-negative fractions. This specimen belongs to a study of T cells after yellow fever vaccination (dated by TCRdb to the late 2010s). A note on the overall study: The SMART-Seq v4 Ultra Low Input RNA kit was used to prepare libraries from fractions with low cell numbers. Bulk PBMC replicates and cell subsets were isolated from blood drawn at multiple timepoints before and after both primary and secondary immunization. Two healthy male donors, one aged 18 to 30 and one aged 30 to 40 years, made up the cohort. Bulk TCR alpha and beta repertoires were sequenced longitudinally to track T-cell clones before and after primary and booster YFV17D yellow fever vaccination. Overall results and qualifications from the work: Most clones expanded after primary vaccination were re-detected after the booster (around 96% of CD4 and around nine tenths of CD8), suggesting broad memory maintenance. The secondary T-cell response was weaker than the primary response but faster, peaking on day 5 instead of day 15. A small fraction of clonotypes appeared in both the CD4 and CD8 compartments, likely as a result of convergent recombination. Because the study included only a couple of donors, the extent to which the findings can be generalized is limited. Because abundant contaminating clonotypes from the bulk population could be contained in FACS-sorted repertoires, computational filtering was required.

According to the germline V gene (reference sequence), CDR1 reads DFQATT and CDR2 reads SNEGSKA. Between the V and J ends, shortened by 1 base and 3 bases respectively, the junction contains 20 bases. Reading from cysteine to phenylalanine, the CDR3 counts 17 amino acids. Left in the record is the CDR3 DNA by itself, 51 bases read in frame from the first base. TCR cDNA was synthesized by 5'RACE template switching, which introduced a universal primer site and unique molecular identifiers. Priming of cDNA synthesis was performed from both the TCR alpha and TCR beta constant segments. Library amplification used two PCR steps, and the second PCR step added sample barcodes and sequencing adapters. Sequencing of libraries was done on Illumina HiSeq 2500 (2x100 bp) or NovaSeq (2x150 bp). The authors' analysis ran thus. Reads were demultiplexed and collapsed into UMI consensus sequences with MIGEC, and V(D)J alignment was performed with MiXCR. Vaccine-responding clonotypes were defined with edgeR using replicate PBMC samples, requiring FDR below 0.01 and a log2 fold change above 5 up to day 15. Each bulk clonotype received a CD4 or CD8 identity based on whether the sequenced CD4 or CD8 repertoire contained that clonotype at higher abundance. Using fastp trimming at Q25 and MiXCR clonotype assembly, TCRdb reanalyzed the public sequencing data and kept in-frame beta chains. One record per CDR3 amino acid sequence lists the most common genes and DNA. V and J calls and clone size were set by TCRdb, not the authors. The sample table records about 630,000 distinct CDR3 sequences; 12% of these occur just once. The top ten clones comprise under 15% of the sample.

The rearrangement combines TRBV20-1 with TRBJ2-3, with a weak D call of TRBD2 (5 bases match). The material was PBMCs, obtained on the day of the yellow fever booster vaccination. The origin of this receptor is a man aged 25 to 40 who received the YFV17D yellow fever vaccine. The CDR3 amino acid sequence is: CSARGLEGYRATDTQYF. Read as DNA, the sequence is TGCAGTGCTAGAGGACTCGAGGGCTACCGTGCGACAGATACGCAGTATTTT.